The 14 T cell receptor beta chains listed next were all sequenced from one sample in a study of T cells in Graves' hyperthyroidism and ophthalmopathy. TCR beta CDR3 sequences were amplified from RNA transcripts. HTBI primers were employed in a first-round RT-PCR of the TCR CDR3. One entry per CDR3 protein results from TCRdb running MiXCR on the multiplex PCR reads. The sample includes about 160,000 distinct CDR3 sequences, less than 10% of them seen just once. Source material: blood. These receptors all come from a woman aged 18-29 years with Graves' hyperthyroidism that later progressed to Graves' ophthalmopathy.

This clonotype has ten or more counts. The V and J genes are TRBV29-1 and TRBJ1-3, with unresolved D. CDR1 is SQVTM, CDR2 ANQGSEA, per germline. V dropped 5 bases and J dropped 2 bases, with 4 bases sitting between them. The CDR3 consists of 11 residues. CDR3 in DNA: TGCAGCGTTCACACTGGAAACACCATATATTTT. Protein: CSVHTGNTIYF.

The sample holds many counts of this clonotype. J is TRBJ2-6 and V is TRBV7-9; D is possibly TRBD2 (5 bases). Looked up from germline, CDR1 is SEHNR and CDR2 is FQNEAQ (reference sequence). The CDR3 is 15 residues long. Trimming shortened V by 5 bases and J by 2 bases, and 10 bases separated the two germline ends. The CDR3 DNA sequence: TGTGCCAGCAGCGTCCGGGATACTGGGGCCAACGTCCTGACTTTC. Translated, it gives CASSVRDTGANVLTF.

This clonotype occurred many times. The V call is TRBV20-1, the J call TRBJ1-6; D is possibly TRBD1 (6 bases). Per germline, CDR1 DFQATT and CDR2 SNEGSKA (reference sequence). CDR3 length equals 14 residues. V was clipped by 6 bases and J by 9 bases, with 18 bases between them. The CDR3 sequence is CSAPTGTSRSPLHF. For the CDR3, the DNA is TGCAGTGCCCCGACGGGGACAAGCCGTTCACCCCTCCACTTT.

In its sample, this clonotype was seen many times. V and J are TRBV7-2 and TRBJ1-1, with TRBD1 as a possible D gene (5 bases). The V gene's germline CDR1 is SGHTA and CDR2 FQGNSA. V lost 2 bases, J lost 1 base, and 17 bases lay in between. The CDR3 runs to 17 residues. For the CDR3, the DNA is TGTGCCAGCAGCTTAAGGGGATCGGCGGGGAGGAACACTGAAGCTTTCTTT. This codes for CASSLRGSAGRNTEAFF.

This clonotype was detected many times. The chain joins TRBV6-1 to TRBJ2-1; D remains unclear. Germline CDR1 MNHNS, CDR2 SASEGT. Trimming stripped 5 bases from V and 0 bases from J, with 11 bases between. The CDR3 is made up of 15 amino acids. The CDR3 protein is CASSWRESSYNEQFF. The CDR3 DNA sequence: TGTGCCAGCAGTTGGAGAGAGAGCTCCTACAATGAGCAGTTCTTC.

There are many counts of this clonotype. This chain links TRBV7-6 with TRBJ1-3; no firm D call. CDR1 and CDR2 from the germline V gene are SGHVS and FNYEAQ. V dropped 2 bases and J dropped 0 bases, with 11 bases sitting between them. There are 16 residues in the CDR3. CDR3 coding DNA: TGTGCCAGCAGCTTATCAGGAATAACCTCTGGAAACACCATATATTTT. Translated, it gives CASSLSGITSGNTIYF.

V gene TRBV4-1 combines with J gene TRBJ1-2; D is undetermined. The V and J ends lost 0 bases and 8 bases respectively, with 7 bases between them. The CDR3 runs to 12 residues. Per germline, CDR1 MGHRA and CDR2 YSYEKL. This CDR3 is CASSQDLGGYTF. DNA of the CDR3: TGCGCCAGCAGCCAAGATCTAGGGGGCTACACCTTC.

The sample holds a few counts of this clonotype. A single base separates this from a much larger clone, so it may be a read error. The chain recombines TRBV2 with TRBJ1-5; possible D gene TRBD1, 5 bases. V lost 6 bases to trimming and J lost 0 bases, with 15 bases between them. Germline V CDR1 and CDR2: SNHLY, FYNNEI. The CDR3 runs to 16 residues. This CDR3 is CASSGGRENSNQPQHF. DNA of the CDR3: TGTGCCAGCAGCGGGGGACGGGAAAATAGCAATCAGCCCCAGCATTTT.

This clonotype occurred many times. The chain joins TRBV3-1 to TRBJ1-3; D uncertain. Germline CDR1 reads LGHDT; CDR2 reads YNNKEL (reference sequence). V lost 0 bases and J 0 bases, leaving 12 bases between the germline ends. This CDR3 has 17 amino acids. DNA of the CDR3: TGTGCCAGCAGCCAAGATCCAGGATTTAGCTCTGGAAACACCATATATTTT. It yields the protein CASSQDPGFSSGNTIYF.

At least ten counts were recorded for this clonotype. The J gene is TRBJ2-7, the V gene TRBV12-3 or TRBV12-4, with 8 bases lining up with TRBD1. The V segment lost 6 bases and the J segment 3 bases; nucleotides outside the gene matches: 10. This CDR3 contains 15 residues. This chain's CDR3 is CASSPSIGQGYEQYF. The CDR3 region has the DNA TGTGCCAGCAGCCCCTCCATCGGACAGGGCTACGAGCAGTACTTC.

The CDR3 bases are TGTGCCAGCAGTTTCCTCGGGGGCGGAACTGAAGCTTTCTTT. Translation: CASSFLGGGTEAFF. The rearrangement joins TRBV28 to TRBJ1-1, with TRBD1 as a possible D gene (6 bases). The CDR3 is made up of 14 amino acids. Trimming cost V 3 bases and J 5 bases, with 13 bases left between them. Germline V lookup: CDR1 MDHEN, CDR2 SYDVKM. Full variable domain (remainder filled in from reference TRBV28 and TRBJ1-1): DVKVTQSSRYLVKRTGEKVFLECVQDMDHENMFWYRQDPGLGLRLIYFSYDVKMKEKGDIPEGYSVSREKKERFSLILESASTNQTSMYLCASSFLGGGTEAFFGQGTRLTVV.

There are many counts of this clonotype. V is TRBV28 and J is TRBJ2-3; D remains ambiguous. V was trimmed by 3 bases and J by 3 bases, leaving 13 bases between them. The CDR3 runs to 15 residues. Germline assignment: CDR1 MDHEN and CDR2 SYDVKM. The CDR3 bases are TGTGCCAGCAGTTTCCCCGGTCCTGGTACAGATACGCAGTATTTT. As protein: CASSFPGPGTDTQYF.

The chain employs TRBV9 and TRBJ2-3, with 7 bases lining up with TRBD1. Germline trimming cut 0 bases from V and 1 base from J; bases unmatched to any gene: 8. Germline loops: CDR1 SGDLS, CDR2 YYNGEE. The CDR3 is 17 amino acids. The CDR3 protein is CASSVAPGGDGTDTQYF. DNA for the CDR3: TGTGCCAGCAGCGTAGCCCCAGGGGGAGATGGCACAGATACGCAGTATTTT.

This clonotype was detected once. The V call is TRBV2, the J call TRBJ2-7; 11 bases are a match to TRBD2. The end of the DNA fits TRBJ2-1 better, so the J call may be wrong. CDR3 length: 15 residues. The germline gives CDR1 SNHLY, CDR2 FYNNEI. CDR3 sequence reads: CASSTLAGGATEQFF. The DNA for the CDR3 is TGTGCCAGCAGTACCCTAGCGGGAGGAGCAACTGAGCAGTTCTTC.